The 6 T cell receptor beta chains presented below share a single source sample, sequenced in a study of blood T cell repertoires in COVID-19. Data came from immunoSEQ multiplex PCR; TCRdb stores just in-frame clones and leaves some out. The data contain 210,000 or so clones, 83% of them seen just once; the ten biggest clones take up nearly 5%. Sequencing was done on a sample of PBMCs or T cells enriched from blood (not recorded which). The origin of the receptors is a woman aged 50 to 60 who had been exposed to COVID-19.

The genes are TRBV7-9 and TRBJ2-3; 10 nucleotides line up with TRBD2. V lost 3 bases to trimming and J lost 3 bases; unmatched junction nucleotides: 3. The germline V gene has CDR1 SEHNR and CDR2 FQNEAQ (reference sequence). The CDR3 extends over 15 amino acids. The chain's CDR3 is CASSFGLAVTDTQYF. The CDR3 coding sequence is TGTGCCAGCAGCTTTGGACTAGCGGTAACAGATACGCAGTATTTT. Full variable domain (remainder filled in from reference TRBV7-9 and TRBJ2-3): DTGVSQNPRHKITKRGQNVTFRCDPISEHNRLYWYRQTLGQGPEFLTYFQNEAQLEKSRLLSDRFSAERPKGSFSTLEIQRTEQGDSAMYLCASSFGLAVTDTQYFGPGTRLTVL.

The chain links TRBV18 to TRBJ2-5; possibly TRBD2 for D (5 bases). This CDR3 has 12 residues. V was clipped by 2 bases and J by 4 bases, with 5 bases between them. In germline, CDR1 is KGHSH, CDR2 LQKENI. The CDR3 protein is CASSPEGETQYF. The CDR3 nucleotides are TGTGCCAGCTCACCAGAGGGAGAGACCCAGTACTTC.

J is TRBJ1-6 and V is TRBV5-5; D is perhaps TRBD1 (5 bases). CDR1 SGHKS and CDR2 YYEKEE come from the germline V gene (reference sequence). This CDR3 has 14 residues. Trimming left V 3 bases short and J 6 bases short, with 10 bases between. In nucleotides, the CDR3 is TGTGCCAGCAGCTACCGGGACTTTAATTCACCCCTCCACTTT. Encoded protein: CASSYRDFNSPLHF.

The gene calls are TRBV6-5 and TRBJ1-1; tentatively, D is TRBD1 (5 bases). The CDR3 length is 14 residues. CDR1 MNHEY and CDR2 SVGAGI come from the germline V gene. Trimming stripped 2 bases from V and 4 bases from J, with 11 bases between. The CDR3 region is CASSYRGMATEAFF. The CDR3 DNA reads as TGTGCCAGCAGTTACCGGGGGATGGCCACTGAAGCTTTCTTT.

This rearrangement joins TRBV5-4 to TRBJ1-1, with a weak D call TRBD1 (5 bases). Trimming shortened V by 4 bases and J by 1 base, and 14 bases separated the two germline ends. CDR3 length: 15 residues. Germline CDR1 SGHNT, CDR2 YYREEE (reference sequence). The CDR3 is CASSPWLGGNTEAFF. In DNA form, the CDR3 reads TGTGCCAGCAGCCCTTGGTTGGGGGGGAACACTGAAGCTTTCTTT.

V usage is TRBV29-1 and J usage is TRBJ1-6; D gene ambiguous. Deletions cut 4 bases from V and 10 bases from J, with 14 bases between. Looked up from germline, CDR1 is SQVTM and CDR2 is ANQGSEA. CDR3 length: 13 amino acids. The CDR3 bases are TGCAGCGTTGCCGAGGGATCCGAGTCACCCCTCCACTTT. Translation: CSVAEGSESPLHF.